One and the same sample provided the 32 T cell receptor beta chains below, sequenced in a study of shared clonotypes between healthy human individuals. Only in-frame clones appear in the TCRdb table, and some are missing; sequencing was by immunoSEQ multiplex PCR. The profile shows 2 million to 2.5 million clones, approximately 95% of them singletons. The material sequenced was naive CD4+ T cells from PBMCs. Subset indicated: CD45RA+ positively selected. The receptor source for this set is a man in his late teens or twenties in good health. Some clones in this sample may be carry-over from other donors' samples.

V and J are TRBV28 and TRBJ2-1; 9 positions match TRBD2. V lost 8 bases, J lost 0 bases, and 17 bases stayed unmatched. CDR1 MDHEN and CDR2 SYDVKM come from the germline V gene. This CDR3 is built from 19 residues. CDR3 residues: CASVPLSTSGRSSYNEQFF. The CDR3 DNA follows: TGTGCCAGCGTACCCCTTTCCACTAGCGGGCGGAGCTCCTACAATGAGCAGTTCTTC.

V gene TRBV28 combines with J gene TRBJ1-2; D ambiguous. The CDR3 has 16 amino acids. Per germline, CDR1 MDHEN and CDR2 SYDVKM. The V gene lost 6 bases and the J gene lost 4 bases, with 21 bases spanning the gap. The CDR3 region has the DNA TGTGCCAGCAGCCCCCTAGGTGGCAGAGGGATCTATGGCTACACCTTC. Translating gives CASSPLGGRGIYGYTF.

This chain uses TRBV19 with TRBJ2-1, with TRBD2 matching 8 bases. The CDR3 has 16 amino acids. J gave up 5 bases and V 3 bases, and 9 bases lay outside the gene matches. The germline V gene has CDR1 LNHDA and CDR2 SQIVND (reference sequence). CDR3 DNA sequence: TGTGCCAGTAGTATCTACCCTAGCGGGTTTAACAATGAGCAGTTCTTC. Its translation is CASSIYPSGFNNEQFF. Looking up the rest from reference TRBV19 and TRBJ2-1 gives the full variable domain: DGGITQSPKYLFRKEGQNVTLSCEQNLNHDAMYWYRQDPGQGLRLIYYSQIVNDFQKGDIAEGYSVSREKKESFPLTVTSAQKNPTAFYLCASSIYPSGFNNEQFFGPGTRLTVL.

The chain has TRBV5-1 and TRBJ2-1; 7 bases match TRBD2. V dropped 3 bases and J dropped 7; count of bases not matched to a gene: 10. The CDR3 extends over 15 amino acids. CDR1 SGHRS and CDR2 YFSETQ come from the germline V gene. The CDR3 region is CASSSGLLYRNEQFF. The CDR3 DNA follows: TGCGCCAGCAGCTCGGGACTACTATACCGGAATGAGCAGTTCTTC.

This chain connects TRBV5-1 to TRBJ1-2, with 7 positions matching TRBD1. The CDR3 extends over 14 amino acids. V dropped 4 bases and J dropped 6; count of bases not matched to a gene: 9. In germline, CDR1 is SGHRS, CDR2 YFSETQ. This chain's CDR3 is CASSPTGSVNGYTF. The CDR3, as DNA: TGCGCCAGCAGCCCGACAGGGTCGGTTAATGGCTACACCTTC.

The rearrangement links TRBV28 to TRBJ1-1; no firm D call. Germline assignment: CDR1 MDHEN and CDR2 SYDVKM. The CDR3 runs to 17 residues. V was cut by 2 bases and J by 4 bases, with 20 bases left in between. The CDR3 region has the DNA TGTGCCAGCAGTTTAGGTGTGCCCCTTCGGGGAGGCACTGAAGCTTTCTTT. Its translation is CASSLGVPLRGGTEAFF.

This rearrangement joins TRBV5-1 to TRBJ2-7, with D possibly being TRBD1 (6 bases). The V gene's germline CDR1 is SGHRS and CDR2 YFSETQ. V lost 0 bases to trimming and J lost 4 bases, with 11 bases between them. CDR3 length equals 14 residues. CDR3 loop: CASSLAQGPYEQYF. CDR3 nucleotide sequence: TGCGCCAGCAGCTTGGCCCAGGGGCCGTACGAGCAGTACTTC.

The J gene is TRBJ1-6, the V gene TRBV28; D possibly corresponds to TRBD1 (6 bases). V gave up 10 bases and J gave up 9 bases, with 19 bases separating them. This CDR3 is 14 amino acids long. Germline V CDR1 and CDR2: MDHEN, SYDVKM. Written as DNA, the CDR3 is TGTGCCATCACCCCCCCGGGACAAATTTCACCCCTCCACTTT. Protein product: CAITPPGQISPLHF.

The chain employs TRBV30 and TRBJ2-7; D may be TRBD1 (7 bases). V was trimmed by 4 bases and J by 6 bases, leaving 22 bases between them. CDR3 size: 15 residues. CDR1 and CDR2 (germline): GTSNPN, SVGIG (reference sequence). CDR3 DNA sequence: TGTGCCTGGAAAGCCCCAGACAGGGACTTGGCCGAGCAGTACTTC. It is translated as CAWKAPDRDLAEQYF.

The gene calls are TRBV5-6 and TRBJ2-5, with D unresolved. The CDR3 covers 14 residues. Germline lookup yields CDR1 SGHDT and CDR2 YYEEEE. V lost 1 base and J 3 bases, leaving 10 bases between the germline ends. CDR3 nucleotide sequence: TGTGCCAGCAGCTTGATCGGCGGAGAAGAGACCCAGTACTTC. Translation: CASSLIGGEETQYF.

The J gene is TRBJ1-2, the V gene TRBV19; 9 bases are shared with TRBD1. Germline CDR1 reads LNHDA; CDR2 reads SQIVND (reference sequence). CDR3 size: 16 residues. Trimming took 5 bases from V and 4 from J; bases not matched to a gene: 11. In DNA form, the CDR3 reads TGTGCCAGTAGTTGGGGACAGGGTTTTTGGAGCTATGGCTACACCTTC. Its translation is CASSWGQGFWSYGYTF. Using reference TRBV19 and TRBJ1-2 for the parts outside the CDR3, the full variable domain is DGGITQSPKYLFRKEGQNVTLSCEQNLNHDAMYWYRQDPGQGLRLIYYSQIVNDFQKGDIAEGYSVSREKKESFPLTVTSAQKNPTAFYLCASSWGQGFWSYGYTFGSGTRLTVV.

CDR3 amino acids: CAGGRGVGEQYF. CDR3 bases: TGTGCCGGGGGGCGAGGGGTTGGCGAGCAGTACTTC. V is TRBV7-9 and J is TRBJ2-7; D is perhaps TRBD1 or TRBD2 (6 bases each). CDR1 is SEHNR, CDR2 FQNEAQ, per germline (reference sequence). This CDR3 comprises 12 residues. Between the trimmed V and J ends, which lost 11 bases and 6 bases, there was a span of 17 bases. Full variable domain (missing parts from reference TRBV7-9 and TRBJ2-7): DTGVSQNPRHKITKRGQNVTFRCDPISEHNRLYWYRQTLGQGPEFLTYFQNEAQLEKSRLLSDRFSAERPKGSFSTLEIQRTEQGDSAMYLCAGGRGVGEQYFGPGTRLTVT.

V usage is TRBV5-1 and J usage is TRBJ1-1; D gene ambiguous. CDR1 SGHRS and CDR2 YFSETQ come from the germline V gene. This CDR3 spans 15 amino acids. V lost 2 bases to trimming and J lost 5 bases, with 16 bases between them. CDR3 loop: CASSFVQSLGTEAFF. The CDR3, as DNA: TGCGCCAGCAGCTTCGTGCAGAGCCTGGGGACTGAAGCTTTCTTT.

The rearrangement links TRBV28 to TRBJ2-7; TRBD2 matches at 14 bases. Per germline, CDR1 MDHEN and CDR2 SYDVKM. The CDR3 loop spans 18 amino acids. Unmatched junction bases numbered 12, after V lost 7 bases and J lost 1 base. CDR3 nucleotide sequence: TGTGCCAGCACTGGTTGGGGACTAGCGGGAGTACAGTCCTACGAGCAGTACTTC. Its translation: CASTGWGLAGVQSYEQYF.

This clone was observed a few times. The genes are TRBV5-1 and TRBJ2-7; 12 bases are shared with TRBD2. The J segment lost 5 bases and the V segment lost 0 bases, leaving 9 bases of the junction unmatched. Germline V lookup: CDR1 SGHRS, CDR2 YFSETQ. This CDR3 comprises 17 residues. As DNA, the CDR3 is TGCGCCAGCAGCTTGGGTCCTCTAGCGGGAGGGGTCGACGAGCAGTACTTC. Translated: CASSLGPLAGGVDEQYF.

This chain uses TRBV4-1 with TRBJ2-7, with a possible D match to TRBD1 (6 bases). V was cut by 1 base and J by 3 bases, with 13 bases left in between. The CDR3 spans 15 residues. Germline V gives CDR1 MGHRA, CDR2 YSYEKL. This CDR3 is CASSQGQGTSYEQYF. DNA of the CDR3: TGCGCCAGCAGCCAAGGTCAGGGGACCAGCTACGAGCAGTACTTC.

This chain connects TRBV28 to TRBJ2-7; weak D call: TRBD1 (6 bases). The CDR3 has 13 residues. Germline V CDR1 and CDR2: MDHEN, SYDVKM. The V end was cut by 7 bases, the J end by 3 bases, with 13 bases between. CDR3 bases: TGTGCCAGCACCTTCGACAGGCTCTACGAGCAGTACTTC. Amino acids: CASTFDRLYEQYF.

The chain carries TRBV6-6 and TRBJ1-5, with 12 bases lining up with TRBD1. The CDR3 is 16 residues long. CDR1 is MNHNY, CDR2 SVGAGI, per germline (reference sequence). Trimming removed 5 bases from V and 4 bases from J; junction bases left unmatched: 6. The CDR3 nucleotides read TGTGCCAGCAGTCCTGGGACAGGGGGCAGGAATCAGCCCCAGCATTTT. It is translated as CASSPGTGGRNQPQHF.

This clone is a singleton in its sample. The genes are TRBV27 and TRBJ1-4; the D gene is possibly TRBD1 (5 bases). This CDR3 has 15 amino acids. Germline lookup yields CDR1 MNHEY and CDR2 SMNVEV (reference sequence). Trimming cost V 8 bases and J 7 bases, with 20 bases left between them. CDR3 region: CASSNGAGNLEKLFF. For the CDR3, the DNA is TGTGCCAGCTCAAATGGGGCAGGGAACCTTGAAAAACTGTTTTTT.

The genes are TRBV4-1 and TRBJ2-3; perhaps TRBD2 as D (5 bases). In germline, CDR1 is MGHRA, CDR2 YSYEKL. V gave up 2 bases and J gave up 3 bases, with 15 bases separating them. CDR3 length: 16 residues. The CDR3 reads CASSQLGRRTTDTQYF. The CDR3 bases are TGCGCCAGCAGCCAACTAGGCCGGAGGACTACAGATACGCAGTATTTT.

The rearrangement uses TRBV30 and TRBJ2-2, with 12 bases that match TRBD2. CDR1 is GTSNPN and CDR2 is SVGIG in the germline V gene (reference sequence). Germline trimming cut 1 base from V and 4 bases from J; bases unmatched to any gene: 7. This CDR3 is built from 17 residues. The CDR3 is CAWSGLAGGSVTGELFF. The CDR3 DNA reads as TGTGCCTGGAGTGGCCTAGCGGGAGGGAGTGTCACCGGGGAGCTGTTTTTT.

The chain has TRBV18 and TRBJ2-3, with 8 bases identical to TRBD1. The CDR3 spans 15 residues. Germline CDR1 reads KGHSH; CDR2 reads LQKENI. The V gene end was trimmed by 3 bases and the J gene end by 2 bases; junction bases not matched to a gene: 4. CDR3 protein: CASSPTGVATDTQYF. The CDR3 nucleotides read TGTGCCAGCTCACCGACAGGGGTCGCCACAGATACGCAGTATTTT.

The chain is built from TRBV15 and TRBJ2-7; 9 bases fit TRBD1. The CDR3 contains 14 residues. CDR1 is LNHNV, CDR2 YYDKDF, per germline (reference sequence). After removal of 2 bases from V and 4 bases from J, the junction contained 3 bases not matched to a gene. The CDR3 region is CATSRWDRAYEQYF. CDR3 DNA sequence: TGTGCCACCAGCAGATGGGACAGGGCGTACGAGCAGTACTTC.

The V call is TRBV7-2, the J call TRBJ1-5; no clear D. CDR1 SGHTA and CDR2 FQGNSA come from the germline V gene. V was pared by 5 bases and J by 9 bases, with 14 bases between. This CDR3 spans 13 amino acids. The CDR3 reads CASSPVGYPPQHF. CDR3 bases: TGTGCCAGCAGCCCTGTCGGGTATCCGCCCCAGCATTTT.

This chain joins TRBV19 and TRBJ2-5; D is ambiguous. The CDR3 spans 15 residues. The germline V gene encodes CDR1 LNHDA and CDR2 SQIVND (reference sequence). V dropped 3 bases and J dropped 4 bases, with 15 bases sitting between them. CDR3 loop: CASSIGYRRTETQYF. As DNA, the CDR3 is TGTGCCAGTAGTATTGGGTATAGAAGGACAGAGACCCAGTACTTC.

V and J are TRBV5-4 and TRBJ2-3; no clear D gene. Trimming pared 1 base from V and 5 bases from J, leaving 8 bases between. The germline CDR1 and CDR2 sequences are SGHNT and YYREEE (reference sequence). The CDR3 has 13 amino acids. The CDR3 spells CASSLSLVDTQYF. CDR3 DNA sequence: TGTGCCAGCAGCTTGTCGCTCGTAGATACGCAGTATTTT.

The chain has TRBV20-1 and TRBJ2-5; unclear D gene. The germline CDR1 and CDR2 sequences are DFQATT and SNEGSKA (reference sequence). The germline V and J ends were trimmed by 5 bases and 5 bases, with 9 bases remaining between them. The length of the CDR3 is 11 residues. CDR3 nucleotide sequence: TGCAGTGCTCCAGTAGGGGAGACCCAGTACTTC. Amino acid sequence: CSAPVGETQYF.

This rearrangement joins TRBV11-1 to TRBJ1-4, with 7 positions matching TRBD1. The trim removed 3 bases at V and 0 bases at J, leaving 1 base unmatched. Germline CDR1 SGHAT, CDR2 FQDESV (reference sequence). This CDR3 contains 15 residues. CDR3 sequence (DNA): TGTGCCAGCAGCTTCGGGACAGCAACTAATGAAAAACTGTTTTTT. Protein product: CASSFGTATNEKLFF.

J is TRBJ2-2 and V is TRBV28; the D is unclear. Trimming shortened V by 5 bases and J by 2 bases, and 15 bases separated the two germline ends. Germline CDR1 and CDR2: MDHEN and SYDVKM. This CDR3 contains 16 residues. Here the CDR3 reads CASSAPRPLNTGELFF. The CDR3 nucleotides read TGTGCCAGCAGTGCCCCCAGGCCCCTAAACACCGGGGAGCTGTTTTTT.

Comments on this clone: Other DNA sequences of this sample code for an identical CDR3. The V and J genes are TRBV5-1 and TRBJ1-2, with D tentatively TRBD1 (5 bases). CDR3 size: 14 residues. Germline V gene data show CDR1 as SGHRS and CDR2 as YFSETQ. V lost 1 base and J 2 bases, leaving 9 bases between the germline ends. CDR3: CASSLLRGNYGYTF. The CDR3 nucleotides are TGCGCCAGCAGCTTGCTTCGGGGGAACTATGGCTACACCTTC. Drawing the rest from reference TRBV5-1 and TRBJ1-2, the complete variable domain is KAGVTQTPRYLIKTRGQQVTLSCSPISGHRSVSWYQQTPGQGLQFLFEYFSETQRNKGNFPGRFSGRQFSNSRSEMNVSTLELGDSALYLCASSLLRGNYGYTFGSGTRLTVV.

The V gene is TRBV7-9, the J gene TRBJ2-5, with 7 bases matching TRBD2. CDR1 and CDR2 (germline): SEHNR, FQNEAQ (reference sequence). This CDR3 region has 14 residues. After removal of 5 bases from V and 5 bases from J, the junction contained 8 bases not matched to a gene. The chain's CDR3 is CASSAPRGWETQYF. The CDR3 DNA sequence: TGTGCCAGCAGCGCTCCGCGGGGGTGGGAGACCCAGTACTTC. The full variable domain, with the rest looked up from reference TRBV7-9 and TRBJ2-5, is DTGVSQNPRHKITKRGQNVTFRCDPISEHNRLYWYRQTLGQGPEFLTYFQNEAQLEKSRLLSDRFSAERPKGSFSTLEIQRTEQGDSAMYLCASSAPRGWETQYFGPGTRLLVL.

The genes are TRBV18 and TRBJ2-7; D assignment may be TRBD1 or TRBD2 (5 bases each). CDR1 is KGHSH, CDR2 LQKENI, per germline. This CDR3 comprises 14 residues. The V gene lost 10 bases and the J gene lost 0 bases, with 16 bases spanning the gap. CDR3 nucleotides: TGTGCCACCAATCGGGACCGGAGCTCCTACGAGCAGTACTTC. Translation gives CATNRDRSSYEQYF.